Listed below are T cell receptor beta chains from one sample, sequenced in a study of T cell repertoires in cytomegalovirus infection. TCRdb reprocessed the reads with MiXCR, giving one entry per CDR3 protein. Of under 350,000 distinct CDR3 sequences listed, about 8.8% are singletons. Sequencing used PBMCs. These receptors were taken from a human donor in good health (CMV status not recorded). Some clones in this sample may be carry-over from other donors' samples. Both conserved end residues are part of each CDR3. D genes are given only for firm matches. The size entry is marked missing in some rows and otherwise reads once, few, many or a size class.

clone_size: .
v_call: TRBV20-1
d_call: TRBD2
j_call: TRBJ2-1
cdr3_nt: TGCAGTGCTAGGGGACTAGCGGGGGGCACATACAATGAGCAGTTCTTC
cdr3_aa: CSARGLAGGTYNEQFF

clone_size: .
v_call: TRBV6-1
d_call: .
j_call: TRBJ2-1
cdr3_nt: TGTGCCAGCAGCGTCGGGGGCCCTACCTACAATGAGCAGTTCTTC
cdr3_aa: CASSVGGPTYNEQFF

clone_size: many
v_call: TRBV12-3/TRBV12-4
d_call: TRBD1
j_call: TRBJ1-5
cdr3_nt: TGTGCCAGCAGCCGGACAGGGGACAATCAGCCCCAGCATTTT
cdr3_aa: CASSRTGDNQPQHF

clone_size: many
v_call: TRBV2
d_call: TRBD2
j_call: TRBJ2-1
cdr3_nt: TGTGCCAGCAGTGGGCGGGGGGGTAATGAGCAGTTCTTC
cdr3_aa: CASSGRGGNEQFF

clone_size: .
v_call: TRBV5-1
d_call: TRBD1
j_call: TRBJ1-2
cdr3_nt: TGCGCCAGCAGCTTGGAGGTGACAGGGAGCGGCTACACCTTC
cdr3_aa: CASSLEVTGSGYTF

clone_size: .
v_call: TRBV20-1
d_call: .
j_call: TRBJ2-4
cdr3_nt: TGCAGTGCTAGAGTGGAGGGGAGAACCGGCATTCAGTACTTC
cdr3_aa: CSARVEGRTGIQYF

clone_size: .
v_call: TRBV28
d_call: .
j_call: TRBJ1-5
cdr3_nt: TGTGCCAGCAGTTTCCAGGGTATAGGTCAGCCCCAGCATTTT
cdr3_aa: CASSFQGIGQPQHF

clone_size: many
v_call: TRBV7-9
d_call: .
j_call: TRBJ2-3
cdr3_nt: TGTGCCAGCAGTTCTTATCCTACAGATACGCAGTATTTT
cdr3_aa: CASSSYPTDTQYF

clone_size: few
v_call: TRBV5-1
d_call: .
j_call: TRBJ1-1
cdr3_nt: TGCGCCAGCAGCTTGGCCGGTGGGACTAGCACTGAAGCTTTCTTT
cdr3_aa: CASSLAGGTSTEAFF

clone_size: .
v_call: TRBV19
d_call: .
j_call: TRBJ2-7
cdr3_nt: TGTGCCAGTAGTATAGATGCGACAGCCTACGAGCAGTACTTC
cdr3_aa: CASSIDATAYEQYF

clone_size: many
v_call: TRBV12-3/TRBV12-4
d_call: TRBD1
j_call: TRBJ2-1
cdr3_nt: TGTGCCAGCAGTTCACGGGGGACAGGGCTTGGTGAGCAGTTCTTC
cdr3_aa: CASSSRGTGLGEQFF

clone_size: many
v_call: TRBV7-6
d_call: .
j_call: TRBJ2-3
cdr3_nt: TGTGCCAGCAGTCCCGGTCCCACAGATACGCAGTATTTT
cdr3_aa: CASSPGPTDTQYF

clone_size: few
v_call: TRBV10-2
d_call: .
j_call: TRBJ1-3
cdr3_nt: TGCGCCAGCAGTGTCTCTGGAAACACCATATATTTT
cdr3_aa: CASSVSGNTIYF

clone_size: few
v_call: TRBV12-3/TRBV12-4
d_call: .
j_call: TRBJ2-5
cdr3_nt: TGTGCCAGCACCCAGACAACGGGGACCCAGTACTTC
cdr3_aa: CASTQTTGTQYF

clone_size: few
v_call: TRBV14
d_call: .
j_call: TRBJ2-2
cdr3_nt: TGTGCCAGCAGCCAAGTCCGGGGGACGAACACCGGGGAGCTGTTTTTT
cdr3_aa: CASSQVRGTNTGELFF

clone_size: many
v_call: TRBV19
d_call: .
j_call: TRBJ2-2
cdr3_nt: TGTGCCAGTACCTTTATGGACAGCCGCGCGAACACCGGGGAGCTGTTTTTT
cdr3_aa: CASTFMDSRANTGELFF

clone_size: many
v_call: TRBV18
d_call: .
j_call: TRBJ2-1
cdr3_nt: TGTGCCAGCTCACCGTATAGGGGTATAGGTTTTGAGCAGTTCTTC
cdr3_aa: CASSPYRGIGFEQFF

clone_size: many
v_call: TRBV7-6
d_call: .
j_call: TRBJ2-5
cdr3_nt: TGTGCCAGCAGCTTAGCCCCTGGACTGGGGGAGACCCAGTACTTC
cdr3_aa: CASSLAPGLGETQYF

clone_size: many
v_call: TRBV12-3/TRBV12-4
d_call: .
j_call: TRBJ1-5
cdr3_nt: TGTGCCAGCAGTCAGGCGGGCCTTAGGTTAGGCAATCAGCCCCAGCATTTT
cdr3_aa: CASSQAGLRLGNQPQHF

clone_size: many
v_call: TRBV7-8
d_call: TRBD1
j_call: TRBJ2-1
cdr3_nt: TGTGCCAGCGGACGTTCGAATCCAAGGACAGGGGACAATGAGCAGTTCTTC
cdr3_aa: CASGRSNPRTGDNEQFF

clone_size: few
v_call: TRBV13
d_call: .
j_call: TRBJ1-1
cdr3_nt: TGTGCCAGCAGCCAAGGACGTAGGGGCACTGAAGCTTTCTTT
cdr3_aa: CASSQGRRGTEAFF

clone_size: many
v_call: TRBV7-8
d_call: .
j_call: TRBJ2-7
cdr3_nt: TGTGCCAGCAGCCCACATTCCTACGAGCAGTACTTC
cdr3_aa: CASSPHSYEQYF

clone_size: .
v_call: TRBV19
d_call: .
j_call: TRBJ1-5
cdr3_nt: TGTGCCAGTAGTAGTCCAGGGTTTCAGCCCCAGCATTTT
cdr3_aa: CASSSPGFQPQHF

clone_size: many
v_call: TRBV5-1
d_call: TRBD2
j_call: TRBJ2-1
cdr3_nt: TGCGCCAGCAGCTACGGACTAGCGGGGGGGTATAATGAGCAGTTCTTC
cdr3_aa: CASSYGLAGGYNEQFF

clone_size: .
v_call: TRBV7-9
d_call: TRBD1
j_call: TRBJ1-1
cdr3_nt: TGTGCCAGCAGCTTCCCCCGACAGGGGACGGGGACTGAAGCTTTCTTT
cdr3_aa: CASSFPRQGTGTEAFF

clone_size: few
v_call: TRBV6-6
d_call: .
j_call: TRBJ2-5
cdr3_nt: TGTGCCAGCAGTCCAGGGGGGGGGGCTCAAGAGACCCAGTACTTC
cdr3_aa: CASSPGGGAQETQYF

clone_size: many
v_call: TRBV7-2
d_call: .
j_call: TRBJ1-1
cdr3_nt: TGTGCCAGCAGCTTAGGGCGCGGAAGCCTTGAAGCTTTCTTT
cdr3_aa: CASSLGRGSLEAFF

clone_size: few
v_call: TRBV19
d_call: TRBD2
j_call: TRBJ2-1
cdr3_nt: TGTGCCAGTAGTATAGGACTAGCGGGGGGACGCTCCTACAATGAGCAGTTCTTC
cdr3_aa: CASSIGLAGGRSYNEQFF

clone_size: .
v_call: TRBV13
d_call: TRBD2
j_call: TRBJ2-1
cdr3_nt: TGTGCCAGCAGCTTAGGGTTCGGCGGGGGGGCCTTCTATGAGCAGTTCTTC
cdr3_aa: CASSLGFGGGAFYEQFF

clone_size: few
v_call: TRBV2
d_call: .
j_call: TRBJ1-2
cdr3_nt: TGTGCCACCGGGGGAGGCTACACCTTC
cdr3_aa: CATGGGYTF

clone_size: few
v_call: TRBV28
d_call: .
j_call: TRBJ1-2
cdr3_nt: TGTGCCAGCAGTTTAGGCATTACCCGCTATGGCTACACCTTC
cdr3_aa: CASSLGITRYGYTF

clone_size: few
v_call: TRBV29-1
d_call: TRBD2
j_call: TRBJ2-3
cdr3_nt: TGCAGCGTAGGCGGGGGAGACACAGATACGCAGTATTTT
cdr3_aa: CSVGGGDTDTQYF

clone_size: many
v_call: TRBV20-1
d_call: TRBD2
j_call: TRBJ2-3
cdr3_nt: TGCAGTGCTAGAGGGACTAGCCTAGATACGCAGTATTTT
cdr3_aa: CSARGTSLDTQYF

clone_size: few
v_call: TRBV20-1
d_call: TRBD2
j_call: TRBJ2-1
cdr3_nt: TGCAGTGCCATACTAGCGGCCGCCTACAATGAGCAGTTCTTC
cdr3_aa: CSAILAAAYNEQFF

clone_size: few
v_call: TRBV20-1
d_call: TRBD2
j_call: TRBJ2-1
cdr3_nt: TGCAGTGCTGGGGGGGGGGAGGTCGATGAGCAGTTCTTC
cdr3_aa: CSAGGGEVDEQFF

clone_size: many
v_call: TRBV5-1
d_call: .
j_call: TRBJ1-1
cdr3_nt: TGCGCCAGCAGCTTGGGGGGGGTGAGCACTGAAGCTTTCTTT
cdr3_aa: CASSLGGVSTEAFF

clone_size: few
v_call: TRBV2
d_call: .
j_call: TRBJ1-2
cdr3_nt: TGTGCCAGCAGTGAACGGGGGGGTATCCCCTACACCTTC
cdr3_aa: CASSERGGIPYTF

clone_size: .
v_call: TRBV20-1
d_call: .
j_call: TRBJ1-1
cdr3_nt: TGCAGTGCCACGGGACTTTACACTGAAGCTTTCTTT
cdr3_aa: CSATGLYTEAFF

clone_size: many
v_call: TRBV20-1
d_call: TRBD1
j_call: TRBJ2-1
cdr3_nt: TGCAGTGCCCAGGACAGGCAACCTAGGAATGAGCAGTTCTTC
cdr3_aa: CSAQDRQPRNEQFF

clone_size: many
v_call: TRBV7-2
d_call: .
j_call: TRBJ2-5
cdr3_nt: TGTGCCAGCAGCTCAACTAAGGAGACCCAGTACTTC
cdr3_aa: CASSSTKETQYF

clone_size: many
v_call: TRBV20-1
d_call: .
j_call: TRBJ1-1
cdr3_nt: TGCAGTGGGCGGGGACCGAACACTGAAGCTTTCTTT
cdr3_aa: CSGRGPNTEAFF

clone_size: few
v_call: TRBV11-2
d_call: .
j_call: TRBJ1-1
cdr3_nt: TGTGCCAGCAGCACCAGGGTGGTCACTGAAGCTTTCTTT
cdr3_aa: CASSTRVVTEAFF

clone_size: many
v_call: TRBV6-2/TRBV6-3
d_call: TRBD1
j_call: TRBJ2-3
cdr3_nt: TGTGCCAGCAGTTACGGGACAGGGGGGTATTTT
cdr3_aa: CASSYGTGGYF

clone_size: many
v_call: TRBV6-2/TRBV6-3
d_call: .
j_call: TRBJ2-6
cdr3_nt: TGTGCCAGCAGTCGACGACAAGAAAGGCCTGGGGCCAACGTCCTGACTTTC
cdr3_aa: CASSRRQERPGANVLTF

clone_size: many
v_call: TRBV6-5
d_call: TRBD2
j_call: TRBJ2-2
cdr3_nt: TGTGCCAGCAGTTACGCTAGACTAGCGGGGGGTCCCACCGGGGAGCTGTTTTTT
cdr3_aa: CASSYARLAGGPTGELFF

clone_size: few
v_call: TRBV28
d_call: .
j_call: TRBJ1-1
cdr3_nt: TGTGCCAGCAGTCCCATCCAGGGATACACTGAAGCTTTCTTT
cdr3_aa: CASSPIQGYTEAFF

clone_size: many
v_call: TRBV20-1
d_call: .
j_call: TRBJ1-1
cdr3_nt: TGCAGTGCAAAACGTGGGGGGGCGAACACTGAAGCTTTCTTT
cdr3_aa: CSAKRGGANTEAFF

clone_size: few
v_call: TRBV20-1
d_call: .
j_call: TRBJ1-6
cdr3_nt: TGCAGTGCCCACATGGACTATAATTCACCCCTCCACTTT
cdr3_aa: CSAHMDYNSPLHF

clone_size: many
v_call: TRBV29-1
d_call: .
j_call: TRBJ2-3
cdr3_nt: TGCAGCGTTGATTACCCACAGGGCACAGATACGCAGTATTTT
cdr3_aa: CSVDYPQGTDTQYF

clone_size: many
v_call: TRBV7-2
d_call: .
j_call: TRBJ2-3
cdr3_nt: TGTGCCAGCAGCGGCCGGGTCATAAGCACAGATACGCAGTATTTT
cdr3_aa: CASSGRVISTDTQYF

clone_size: few
v_call: TRBV7-9
d_call: .
j_call: TRBJ2-6
cdr3_nt: TGTGCCTCCAAAGCTGGGGCCAACGTCCTGACTTTC
cdr3_aa: CASKAGANVLTF

clone_size: many
v_call: TRBV6-1
d_call: .
j_call: TRBJ2-1
cdr3_nt: TGTGCCAGCAGTGGAAGGATCCTTAGCTCCTACAATGAGCAGTTCTTC
cdr3_aa: CASSGRILSSYNEQFF

clone_size: many
v_call: TRBV6-5
d_call: .
j_call: TRBJ2-7
cdr3_nt: TGTGCCAGCAGTTACTCGACGGTACCTTACGAGCAGTACTTC
cdr3_aa: CASSYSTVPYEQYF

clone_size: many
v_call: TRBV20-1
d_call: .
j_call: TRBJ1-5
cdr3_nt: TGCAGTGCTAGAACAGGGAGTAGCAATCAGCCCCAGCATTTT
cdr3_aa: CSARTGSSNQPQHF

clone_size: few
v_call: TRBV2
d_call: .
j_call: TRBJ1-5
cdr3_nt: TGTGCCAGCAGCAAGGACAATTTTAGCAATCAGCCCCAGCATTTT
cdr3_aa: CASSKDNFSNQPQHF

clone_size: many
v_call: TRBV6-2/TRBV6-3
d_call: .
j_call: TRBJ2-6
cdr3_nt: TGTGCCAGCAGTTCACTAAGACAGGCCGGATCATCTGGGGCCAACGTCCTGACTTTC
cdr3_aa: CASSSLRQAGSSGANVLTF

clone_size: many
v_call: TRBV28
d_call: .
j_call: TRBJ2-5
cdr3_nt: TGTGCCAGCAGTACCCACAGGGTTCAAGAGACCCAGTACTTC
cdr3_aa: CASSTHRVQETQYF

clone_size: many
v_call: TRBV20-1
d_call: TRBD1
j_call: TRBJ2-1
cdr3_nt: TGCAGTGCTCTCCGACAGGGGCCCTACAATGAGCAGTTCTTC
cdr3_aa: CSALRQGPYNEQFF

clone_size: many
v_call: TRBV14
d_call: .
j_call: TRBJ1-2
cdr3_nt: TGTGCCAGCAGCCCGCAGACTAACTATGGCTACACCTTC
cdr3_aa: CASSPQTNYGYTF

clone_size: many
v_call: TRBV6-2/TRBV6-3
d_call: TRBD1
j_call: TRBJ1-1
cdr3_nt: TGTGCCAGCAGTTACTCTGAATGGGACAGTATCAAGAACACTGAAGCTTTCTTT
cdr3_aa: CASSYSEWDSIKNTEAFF